The rows below give T cell receptor beta chains drawn from one sample of a study of regulatory T cells in long-lasting Graves disease. From the multiplex PCR reads, TCRdb called clonotypes with MiXCR, one entry per CDR3 protein. The table has 300,000 to 400,000 distinct CDR3 sequences, around 15% seen once. This same sample was also part of a study on T cells in Graves' hyperthyroidism and ophthalmopathy.

Sequencing used peripheral blood mononuclear cells (PBMCs), obtained at new diagnosis, from a patient treated with antithyroid drugs. The receptor source for this set is a man in his forties or fifties with Graves disease. CDR3s include the opening cysteine and the closing phenylalanine or tryptophan. D genes are given only for firm matches. Not all rows give a size; the values are once, few, many and, for expanded clones, a class.

d_call: TRBD1; v_call: TRBV18; clone_size: few; j_call: TRBJ1-2; cdr3_nt: TGTGCCAGCTCACCGACAGGGCGACCTTCCCTCTATGGCTACACCTTC; cdr3_aa: CASSPTGRPSLYGYTF
d_call: .; v_call: TRBV10-3; clone_size: few; j_call: TRBJ2-7; cdr3_nt: TGTGCCACCAAACTCCAGATGGACAGTACCTACGAGCAGTACTTC; cdr3_aa: CATKLQMDSTYEQYF
d_call: TRBD2; v_call: TRBV5-1; clone_size: many; j_call: TRBJ2-7; cdr3_nt: TGCGCCAGCAGCTACGGGACTAGCGGCACCTACGAGCAGTACTTC; cdr3_aa: CASSYGTSGTYEQYF
d_call: .; v_call: TRBV12-3/TRBV12-4; clone_size: many; j_call: TRBJ2-3; cdr3_nt: TGTGCCAGCAGTTTCGGGGACTCGGGAGATACGCAGTATTTT; cdr3_aa: CASSFGDSGDTQYF
d_call: .; v_call: TRBV29-1; clone_size: many; j_call: TRBJ2-3; cdr3_nt: TGCAGCGTTGAACATTATCGCACAGATACGCAGTATTTT; cdr3_aa: CSVEHYRTDTQYF
d_call: .; v_call: TRBV18; clone_size: many; j_call: TRBJ2-7; cdr3_nt: TGCGCCAGCAGCCCCGACCGGTCCTACGAGCAGTACTTC; cdr3_aa: CASSPDRSYEQYF
d_call: TRBD1; v_call: TRBV2; clone_size: .; j_call: TRBJ2-1; cdr3_nt: TGTGCCAGCAGGGACAGGGGGCGTGGCGGGGGGGAACATGAGCAGTTCTTC; cdr3_aa: CASRDRGRGGGEHEQFF
d_call: .; v_call: TRBV24-1; clone_size: many; j_call: TRBJ2-5; cdr3_nt: TGTGCCACCAGTGATCCCTCCGGGGCTCCGGAGACCCAGTACTTC; cdr3_aa: CATSDPSGAPETQYF
d_call: .; v_call: TRBV10-3; clone_size: .; j_call: TRBJ2-2; cdr3_nt: TGTGCCATCAGTGGCTCGACAGGCCCGTACACCGGGGAGCTGTTTTTT; cdr3_aa: CAISGSTGPYTGELFF
d_call: TRBD1; v_call: TRBV2; clone_size: many; j_call: TRBJ2-1; cdr3_nt: TGTGCCAGCAGCGGGGACAGAACCTACAATGAGCAGTTCTTC; cdr3_aa: CASSGDRTYNEQFF
d_call: .; v_call: TRBV12-3/TRBV12-4; clone_size: many; j_call: TRBJ2-5; cdr3_nt: TGTGCCAGCAGTGGAGATTATGGGGGAGCAGAGACCCAGTACTTC; cdr3_aa: CASSGDYGGAETQYF
d_call: .; v_call: TRBV11-1; clone_size: many; j_call: TRBJ2-5; cdr3_nt: TGTGCCAGCAGCTTAAGGCCCGGCCAAGAGACCCAGTACTTC; cdr3_aa: CASSLRPGQETQYF
d_call: TRBD1; v_call: TRBV3-1; clone_size: few; j_call: TRBJ1-2; cdr3_nt: TGTGCCAGCAGCCCGCAGGGGGCGACGGGCTATGGCTACACCTTC; cdr3_aa: CASSPQGATGYGYTF
d_call: .; v_call: TRBV7-3; clone_size: many; j_call: TRBJ2-1; cdr3_nt: TGTGCCAGCAGCCGTCCCGGTGACAATGAGCAGTTCTTC; cdr3_aa: CASSRPGDNEQFF
d_call: TRBD1; v_call: TRBV30; clone_size: many; j_call: TRBJ1-3; cdr3_nt: TGTGCCTCCCACAGGGGCTCTGGAAACACCATATATTTT; cdr3_aa: CASHRGSGNTIYF
d_call: TRBD2; v_call: TRBV27; clone_size: .; j_call: TRBJ2-1; cdr3_nt: TGTGCCAGCAGTACTAGACTAGCGGGGGGGAACAATGAGCAGTTCTTC; cdr3_aa: CASSTRLAGGNNEQFF
d_call: TRBD1; v_call: TRBV12-3/TRBV12-4; clone_size: many; j_call: TRBJ2-1; cdr3_nt: TGTGCCAGCAGACCAGGACAGGGGTCCTACAATGAGCAGTTCTTC; cdr3_aa: CASRPGQGSYNEQFF
d_call: TRBD2; v_call: TRBV20-1; clone_size: many; j_call: TRBJ2-5; cdr3_nt: TGCAGTGCGGGGACTAGCGGGAACCAAGAGACCCAGTACTTC; cdr3_aa: CSAGTSGNQETQYF
d_call: .; v_call: TRBV24-1; clone_size: many; j_call: TRBJ1-1; cdr3_nt: TGTGCCACCAGTGACAGGGAGGACACTGAAGCTTTCTTT; cdr3_aa: CATSDREDTEAFF
d_call: .; v_call: TRBV4-1; clone_size: .; j_call: TRBJ1-1; cdr3_nt: TGCGCCAGCAGCCAAGATCGCTACAGGTCGAACACTGAAGCTTTCTTT; cdr3_aa: CASSQDRYRSNTEAFF
d_call: TRBD2; v_call: TRBV20-1; clone_size: many; j_call: TRBJ2-5; cdr3_nt: TGCAGTGGGGCAGGCGGGGGGGAGACCCAGTACTTC; cdr3_aa: CSGAGGGETQYF
d_call: TRBD2; v_call: TRBV12-3/TRBV12-4; clone_size: few; j_call: TRBJ2-1; cdr3_nt: TGTGCCAACATCCCAGGCGGGAGGGCGGATGAGCAGTTCTTC; cdr3_aa: CANIPGGRADEQFF
d_call: .; v_call: TRBV6-1; clone_size: few; j_call: TRBJ2-2; cdr3_nt: TGTGCCAGCACCTACCGGCGTATAGCGGTGGACGGGGAGCTGTTTTTT; cdr3_aa: CASTYRRIAVDGELFF
d_call: TRBD1; v_call: TRBV20-1; clone_size: .; j_call: TRBJ1-2; cdr3_nt: TGCAGTGCTAGCCTAATAGGGGGCAGAGGAGAGTACTATGGCTACACCTTC; cdr3_aa: CSASLIGGRGEYYGYTF
d_call: TRBD1; v_call: TRBV20-1; clone_size: many; j_call: TRBJ1-1; cdr3_nt: TGCAGTGCTGGGGGACAGGGCCTGAACACTGAAGCTTTCTTT; cdr3_aa: CSAGGQGLNTEAFF
d_call: TRBD1; v_call: TRBV9; clone_size: many; j_call: TRBJ2-5; cdr3_nt: TGTGCCAGCAGCGTAGGAGGGGGCTTGGAGACCCAGTACTTC; cdr3_aa: CASSVGGGLETQYF
d_call: TRBD1; v_call: TRBV11-1; clone_size: many; j_call: TRBJ1-3; cdr3_nt: TGTGCCAGCAGCCCGGCTCAATGGACAGGGGTCGGATACACCATATATTTT; cdr3_aa: CASSPAQWTGVGYTIYF
d_call: .; v_call: TRBV12-3/TRBV12-4; clone_size: many; j_call: TRBJ1-5; cdr3_nt: TGTGCCAGCAGTCCCCCGACAGGAGCGGCTCAGCCCCAGCATTTT; cdr3_aa: CASSPPTGAAQPQHF
d_call: TRBD2; v_call: TRBV6-2/TRBV6-3; clone_size: .; j_call: TRBJ2-3; cdr3_nt: TGTGCCAGCAGTGAATCTAGCGGGGGGGGCACAGATACGCAGTATTTT; cdr3_aa: CASSESSGGGTDTQYF
d_call: TRBD1; v_call: TRBV5-4; clone_size: .; j_call: TRBJ2-7; cdr3_nt: TGTGCCAGCAGCGTACAGGGGTCCTACGAGCAGTACTTC; cdr3_aa: CASSVQGSYEQYF
d_call: TRBD1; v_call: TRBV20-1; clone_size: many; j_call: TRBJ2-5; cdr3_nt: TGCAGTGCTAGCTTGGACAGGGAGCGAGAGACCCAGTACTTC; cdr3_aa: CSASLDRERETQYF
d_call: .; v_call: TRBV9; clone_size: many; j_call: TRBJ2-1; cdr3_nt: TGTGCCAGCAGCGTAGATGACGGTACATGGAATGAGCAGTTCTTC; cdr3_aa: CASSVDDGTWNEQFF
d_call: TRBD1; v_call: TRBV5-6; clone_size: many; j_call: TRBJ1-5; cdr3_nt: TGTGCCAGCAGCCGACAGGGCGATCAGCCCCAGCATTTT; cdr3_aa: CASSRQGDQPQHF
d_call: TRBD1; v_call: TRBV12-3/TRBV12-4; clone_size: many; j_call: TRBJ1-1; cdr3_nt: TGTGCCAGCAGTTCCCGGGACAGGGATGACACTGAAGCTTTCTTT; cdr3_aa: CASSSRDRDDTEAFF
d_call: .; v_call: TRBV6-1; clone_size: few; j_call: TRBJ1-2; cdr3_nt: TGTGCCAGCAGTACTCGGGGACCTGTCTATGGCTACACCTTC; cdr3_aa: CASSTRGPVYGYTF
d_call: .; v_call: TRBV24-1; clone_size: many; j_call: TRBJ2-5; cdr3_nt: TGTGCCACCAGTGACCCGGGGGGCCGGGAGACCCAGTACTTC; cdr3_aa: CATSDPGGRETQYF
d_call: TRBD1; v_call: TRBV28; clone_size: many; j_call: TRBJ1-2; cdr3_nt: TGTGCCAGCAGGAAACCGGGACAGGAGAACTATGGCTACACCTTC; cdr3_aa: CASRKPGQENYGYTF
d_call: .; v_call: TRBV7-6; clone_size: many; j_call: TRBJ2-5; cdr3_nt: TGTGCCAGCAGCCTTTTTGTTGGGGGGGCAACACAAGAGACCCAGTACTTC; cdr3_aa: CASSLFVGGATQETQYF
d_call: TRBD2; v_call: TRBV30; clone_size: many; j_call: TRBJ2-1; cdr3_nt: TGTGCCTGGAGCGGGGGGAGGGAGGATGAGCAGTTCTTC; cdr3_aa: CAWSGGREDEQFF
d_call: .; v_call: TRBV11-2; clone_size: many; j_call: TRBJ2-6; cdr3_nt: TGTGCCAGCAGCTCAATTCGGACCTCTGGGGCCAACGTCCTGACTTTC; cdr3_aa: CASSSIRTSGANVLTF
d_call: .; v_call: TRBV2; clone_size: many; j_call: TRBJ1-1; cdr3_nt: TGTGCCAGCAACAGGTTTAATGAAGCTTTCTTT; cdr3_aa: CASNRFNEAFF
d_call: .; v_call: TRBV7-6; clone_size: many; j_call: TRBJ2-3; cdr3_nt: TGTGCCAGCAGCCCTGAGGCAGGCGGGGGCACAGATACGCAGTATTTT; cdr3_aa: CASSPEAGGGTDTQYF
d_call: .; v_call: TRBV2; clone_size: .; j_call: TRBJ1-4; cdr3_nt: TGTGCCAGCAGTTACTACAAGACAACTAATGAAAAACTGTTTTTT; cdr3_aa: CASSYYKTTNEKLFF